These 19 T cell receptor beta chains share one sample of origin, sequenced in a study of T cells after yellow fever vaccination. TCRdb processed the 5' RACE reads anew with MiXCR; each CDR3 protein has one entry. The sample holds around 300,000 distinct CDR3 sequences, approximately 13% seen once. The sample in question was CD4+ T cells sorted from PBMCs, obtained 45 days after the yellow fever booster vaccination. The receptor set was obtained from a man younger than 40 who received the YFV17D yellow fever vaccine.

The chain couples TRBV20-1 to TRBJ2-3; no definite D call. CDR1 is DFQATT, CDR2 SNEGSKA, per germline (reference sequence). With 6 bases removed from V and 1 base from J, the gap between germline ends came to 11 bases. This CDR3 contains 13 residues. CDR3 residues: CSASYGGTDTQYF. CDR3 DNA: TGCAGTGCCTCATACGGCGGCACAGATACGCAGTATTTT.

The chain carries TRBV24-1 and TRBJ2-3; 7 bases are shared with TRBD1. Germline values: CDR1 KGHDR, CDR2 SFDVKD. CDR3 length: 16 residues. J lost 1 base, V lost 3 bases, and 6 bases had no gene match. The CDR3 spells CATSDRPGTGTDTQYF. The CDR3 nucleotides read TGTGCCACCAGTGATCGTCCCGGGACAGGCACAGATACGCAGTATTTT.

The chain uses TRBV5-1 and TRBJ1-2; maybe TRBD1 (5 bases). The CDR3 is made up of 13 amino acids. Germline CDR1 and CDR2: SGHRS and YFSETQ. Trimming pared 5 bases from V and 4 bases from J, leaving 12 bases between. The CDR3 spells CASRPDSLYGYTF. Written as DNA, the CDR3 is TGCGCCAGCAGACCCGACAGCCTCTATGGCTACACCTTC.

This clonotype was observed many times. V and J are TRBV5-1 and TRBJ2-3; 7 nucleotides agree with TRBD2. The CDR3 has 15 residues. V was pared by 0 bases and J by 8 bases, with 9 bases of the junction left unmatched. From germline, CDR1 is SGHRS and CDR2 YFSETQ. CDR3 in amino acids: CASSLVGGGDSTQYF. The CDR3 DNA sequence: TGCGCCAGCAGCTTGGTAGGCGGGGGAGATTCTACGCAGTATTTT.

The rearrangement links TRBV30 to TRBJ1-5; D gene uncertain. CDR3 size: 15 residues. Germline V gene lookup returns CDR1 GTSNPN and CDR2 SVGIG (reference sequence). V was pared by 1 base and J by 9 bases, with 19 bases between. DNA of the CDR3: TGTGCCTGGAGTGGGAAGGTGAAGACCCACGGGCCCCAGCATTTT. Translated: CAWSGKVKTHGPQHF.

V and J are TRBV15 and TRBJ2-7; no clear D. The V gene lost 9 bases and the J gene lost 3 bases, with 15 bases spanning the gap. The germline CDR1 and CDR2 sequences are LNHNV and YYDKDF (reference sequence). CDR3 length equals 13 residues. CDR3 residues: CATSLVGLYEQYF. For the CDR3, the DNA is TGTGCCACTTCTCTCGTAGGGCTCTACGAGCAGTACTTC.

This chain uses TRBV7-9 with TRBJ2-5, with TRBD1 matching over 9 bases. Trimming removed 11 bases from V and 1 base from J; junction bases left unmatched: 17. Germline V CDR1 and CDR2: SEHNR, FQNEAQ (reference sequence). The CDR3 has 17 residues. The CDR3 reads CAGPGQGIAAPQETQYF. Here the CDR3 DNA reads TGTGCCGGACCGGGACAGGGTATAGCGGCTCCCCAAGAGACCCAGTACTTC.

This clonotype showed up just a few times. The chain recombines TRBV18 with TRBJ1-1; D perhaps matches TRBD1 (6 bases). Germline lookup yields CDR1 KGHSH and CDR2 LQKENI. The CDR3 has 14 amino acids. V was pared by 5 bases and J by 1 base, with 11 bases between. CDR3 bases: TGTGCCAGCTCAAGGGGGAAAGGGAACACTGAAGCTTTCTTT. Translation: CASSRGKGNTEAFF.

The rearrangement uses TRBV5-1 and TRBJ2-3; 11 nucleotides match TRBD2. The ends lost 0 bases at V and 4 bases at J; junction bases unmatched: 10. CDR3 length: 18 residues. From germline, CDR1 is SGHRS and CDR2 YFSETQ. CDR3 bases: TGCGCCAGCAGCTTGGGACGACTCCTAGCGGGAGGATCAGATACGCAGTATTTT. Translation: CASSLGRLLAGGSDTQYF.

This clonotype was detected only a few times. V is TRBV9 and J is TRBJ2-7; no firm D call. V lost 2 bases and J 0 bases, leaving 12 bases between the germline ends. The length of the CDR3 is 15 residues. From germline, CDR1 is SGDLS and CDR2 YYNGEE. The DNA for the CDR3 is TGTGCCAGCAGCGTTTCCTCAGTGAGCTCCTACGAGCAGTACTTC. Its protein is CASSVSSVSSYEQYF.

The rearrangement links TRBV7-9 to TRBJ1-4; D is perhaps TRBD1 (5 bases). CDR1 is SEHNR, CDR2 FQNEAQ, per germline (reference sequence). The CDR3 loop spans 14 amino acids. The V gene lost 3 bases and the J gene lost 7 bases, with 12 bases spanning the gap. The CDR3 spells CASSFRGAVEKLFF. DNA of the CDR3: TGTGCCAGCAGCTTCCGGGGCGCGGTTGAAAAACTGTTTTTT.

This clonotype was found many times. CDR3 in DNA: TGTGCCAGCAGCCGGACGGCCGGAGGGCGCACAGATACGCAGTATTTT. Amino acids: CASSRTAGGRTDTQYF. This chain uses TRBV3-1 with TRBJ2-3; D might be TRBD2 (6 bases). This CDR3 spans 16 amino acids. CDR1 is LGHDT and CDR2 is YNNKEL in the germline V gene (reference sequence). V was trimmed by 4 bases and J by 1 base, leaving 15 bases between them.

The V call is TRBV7-9, the J call TRBJ1-1; 9 bases map to TRBD1. The CDR3 covers 14 residues. Per germline, CDR1 SEHNR and CDR2 FQNEAQ (reference sequence). V trimming: 0 bases; J trimming: 11 bases; junction bases outside the gene matches: 7. The CDR3, as DNA: TGTGCCAGCAGCTTAGCGGGACAGGGCAATCGGGCTTTCTTT. It specifies CASSLAGQGNRAFF.

The sample holds many counts of this clonotype. This chain uses TRBV11-2 with TRBJ1-2, with 7 bases lining up with TRBD1. The germline V gene has CDR1 SGHAT and CDR2 FQNNGV. CDR3 length: 14 residues. Trimming at V came to 2 bases and at J to 5 bases, leaving 5 bases not matched to a gene. CDR3 bases: TGTGCCAGCAGCTTAACTCGACAGGGTTATGGCTACACCTTC. This codes for CASSLTRQGYGYTF.

This clonotype was picked up many times. The chain carries TRBV28 and TRBJ2-2; D tentatively reads TRBD1 or TRBD2 (5 bases each). The CDR3 is made up of 15 amino acids. The germline gives CDR1 MDHEN, CDR2 SYDVKM. V lost 6 bases, J lost 6 bases, and 17 bases lay in between. CDR3 loop: CASSSGTLGPGELFF. In nucleotides, the CDR3 is TGTGCCAGCAGCAGTGGGACCCTGGGGCCCGGGGAGCTGTTTTTT.

This clonotype has a handful of counts. The V gene is TRBV3-1, the J gene TRBJ1-3; unclear D gene. The CDR3 spans 15 residues. Trimming left V 3 bases short and J 0 bases short, with 9 bases between. The germline gives CDR1 LGHDT, CDR2 YNNKEL (reference sequence). CDR3 coding DNA: TGTGCCAGCAGCCAGGGGTTTCTCTCTGGAAACACCATATATTTT. Protein sequence: CASSQGFLSGNTIYF.

This clonotype has more than one count but fewer than ten. The CDR3 loop reads CASSIASTYEQYF. The CDR3 coding sequence is TGTGCCAGTAGTATAGCCTCAACCTACGAGCAGTACTTC. The chain joins TRBV19 to TRBJ2-7, with D hard to call. V was shortened by 1 base and J by 2 bases, with 6 bases between the two germline ends. CDR3 length: 13 residues. Germline V lookup: CDR1 LNHDA, CDR2 SQIVND (reference sequence).

This clonotype was seen only a few times. The chain links TRBV27 to TRBJ2-3; maybe TRBD2 (5 bases). With 3 bases removed from V and 11 bases from J, the gap between germline ends came to 12 bases. Germline CDR1 MNHEY, CDR2 SMNVEV (reference sequence). CDR3 length: 12 amino acids. This chain's CDR3 is CASSFWAGVQYF. In DNA form, the CDR3 reads TGTGCCAGCAGTTTCTGGGCGGGTGTGCAGTATTTT.

The genes are TRBV10-3 and TRBJ2-5; D possibly corresponds to TRBD1 (5 bases). Trimming stripped 3 bases from V and 4 bases from J, with 9 bases between. The CDR3 spans 13 residues. The germline V gene encodes CDR1 ENHRY and CDR2 SYGVKD. The CDR3 here is CAISEGVPETQYF. In nucleotides, the CDR3 is TGTGCCATCAGTGAAGGGGTCCCAGAGACCCAGTACTTC.